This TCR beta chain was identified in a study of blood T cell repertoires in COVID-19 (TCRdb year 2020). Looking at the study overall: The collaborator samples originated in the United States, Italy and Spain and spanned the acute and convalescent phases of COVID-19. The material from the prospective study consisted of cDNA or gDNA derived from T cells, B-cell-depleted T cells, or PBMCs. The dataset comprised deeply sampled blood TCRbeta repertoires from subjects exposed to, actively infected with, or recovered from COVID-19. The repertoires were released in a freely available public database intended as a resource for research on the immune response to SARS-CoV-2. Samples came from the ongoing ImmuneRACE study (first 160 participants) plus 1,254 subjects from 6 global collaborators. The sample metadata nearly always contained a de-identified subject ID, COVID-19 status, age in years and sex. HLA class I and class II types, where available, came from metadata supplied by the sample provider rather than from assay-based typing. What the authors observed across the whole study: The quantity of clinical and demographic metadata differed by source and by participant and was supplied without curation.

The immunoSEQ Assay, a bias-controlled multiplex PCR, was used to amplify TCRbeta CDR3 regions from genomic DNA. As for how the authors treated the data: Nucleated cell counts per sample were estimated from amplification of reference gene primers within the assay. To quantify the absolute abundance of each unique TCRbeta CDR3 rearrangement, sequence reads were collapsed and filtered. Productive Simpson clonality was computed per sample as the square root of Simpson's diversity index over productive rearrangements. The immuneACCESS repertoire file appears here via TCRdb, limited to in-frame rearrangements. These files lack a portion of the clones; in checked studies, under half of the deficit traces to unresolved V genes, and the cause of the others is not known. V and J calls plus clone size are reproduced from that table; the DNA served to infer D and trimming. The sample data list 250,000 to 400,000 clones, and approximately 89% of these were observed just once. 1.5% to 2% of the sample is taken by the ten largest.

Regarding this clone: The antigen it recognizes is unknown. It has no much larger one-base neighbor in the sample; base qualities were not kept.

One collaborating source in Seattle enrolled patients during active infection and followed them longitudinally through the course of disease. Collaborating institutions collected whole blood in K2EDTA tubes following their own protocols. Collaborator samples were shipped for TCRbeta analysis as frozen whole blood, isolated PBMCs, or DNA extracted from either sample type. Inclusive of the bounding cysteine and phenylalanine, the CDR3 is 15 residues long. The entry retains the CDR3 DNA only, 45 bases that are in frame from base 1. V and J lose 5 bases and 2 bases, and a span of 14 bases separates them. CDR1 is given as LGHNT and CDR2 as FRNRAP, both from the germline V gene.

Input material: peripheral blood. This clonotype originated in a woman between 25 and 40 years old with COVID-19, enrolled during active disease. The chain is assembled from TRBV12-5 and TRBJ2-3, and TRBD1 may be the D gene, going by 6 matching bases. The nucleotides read TGTGCTAGTGGTCCACAGGGCCTTATCACAGATACGCAGTATTTT. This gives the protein CASGPQGLITDTQYF.